This T cell receptor (beta chain) was captured by sequencing in a study of CD8 T cells in ankylosing spondylitis. Broader study findings: Several highly homologous variants made up a TCR beta motif, and this motif appeared characteristic of ankylosing spondylitis blood. Clones linked to disease, bearing a CD8+ phenotype, were relatively rare in peripheral blood. Disease-associated clones were reportedly significantly overrepresented in matched ankylosing spondylitis synovial fluid. Prior work had noted some motif variants in reactive arthritis blood and synovial fluid.

Generation of TCR beta libraries employed quantitative 5'-RACE incorporating molecular barcodes. TCRdb reanalysed the 5' RACE reads using MiXCR and keeps one entry per CDR3 protein. The sample yields roughly 220,000 distinct CDR3 sequences, about 17% seen once. For this clonotype: What it recognizes is unknown.

The specimen sequenced was blood, either unsorted or a sorted T cell fraction (not recorded which). This receptor was obtained from a male donor with ankylosing spondylitis.

CDR3 sequence (DNA): TGCGCCAGCAGCCAAGGGGGGGACAGGGACGAGCAGTACTTC. Translation gives CASSQGGDRDEQYF. The chain is built from TRBV4-3 and TRBJ2-7; 9 nucleotides match TRBD1. Germline lookup yields CDR1 LGHNA and CDR2 YSLEER. The length of the CDR3 is 14 residues. Unmatched junction bases numbered 3, after V lost 1 base and J lost 5 bases.